This TCR beta chain was recovered during a study of T-cell reconstitution after alpha-beta-depleted transplantation in children. General study findings and limits: Surviving recipient cells, namely T cells and thymic progenitors, were the source of high day-60 TCRbeta diversity in some patients. When one year had passed after transplant, most T-cell counts and diversity came from newly produced T cells.

TCRbeta library preparation incorporated unique molecular identifiers. TCRdb re-analysed the PCR reads in MiXCR, keeping a single row per CDR3 protein. The sample has approximately 980,000 distinct CDR3 sequences; about 30% are singletons. On this clonotype itself: The antigen is undetermined. Without the conserved terminal phenylalanine or tryptophan, this CDR3 likely stems from a read error.

Germline CDR1 is SQVTM and CDR2 is ANQGSEA. The V end lost 3 bases, the J end lost 0 bases, and 14 bases lay between the germline ends. The CDR3 consists of 15 residues. The J gene is TRBJ1-1, the V gene TRBV29-1; D remains unclear. The TCR was taken from a boy under three years old who had a stem cell transplant for SCID, so the T cells may come from the graft donor. Sample: PBMCs, mostly from graft donor cells, taken 360 days after TCRalphabeta/CD19-depleted stem cell transplant. The CDR3 region is CSVDRAAWMNTEAFY. The CDR3, as DNA: TGCAGCGTTGACCGGGCCGCTTGGATGAACACTGAAGCTTTCTAT.